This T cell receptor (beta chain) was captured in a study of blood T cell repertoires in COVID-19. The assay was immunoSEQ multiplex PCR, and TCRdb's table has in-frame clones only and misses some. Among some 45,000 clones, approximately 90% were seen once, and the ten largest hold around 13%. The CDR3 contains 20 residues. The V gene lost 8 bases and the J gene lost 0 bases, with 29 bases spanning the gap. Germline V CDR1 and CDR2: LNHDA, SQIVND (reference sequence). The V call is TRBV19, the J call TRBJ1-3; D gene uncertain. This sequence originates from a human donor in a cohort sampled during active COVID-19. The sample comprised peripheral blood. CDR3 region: CASRTSGWRSQTRSGNTIYF. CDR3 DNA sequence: TGTGCCAGTCGCACTTCGGGGTGGAGGAGCCAGACACGCTCTGGAAACACCATATATTTT.